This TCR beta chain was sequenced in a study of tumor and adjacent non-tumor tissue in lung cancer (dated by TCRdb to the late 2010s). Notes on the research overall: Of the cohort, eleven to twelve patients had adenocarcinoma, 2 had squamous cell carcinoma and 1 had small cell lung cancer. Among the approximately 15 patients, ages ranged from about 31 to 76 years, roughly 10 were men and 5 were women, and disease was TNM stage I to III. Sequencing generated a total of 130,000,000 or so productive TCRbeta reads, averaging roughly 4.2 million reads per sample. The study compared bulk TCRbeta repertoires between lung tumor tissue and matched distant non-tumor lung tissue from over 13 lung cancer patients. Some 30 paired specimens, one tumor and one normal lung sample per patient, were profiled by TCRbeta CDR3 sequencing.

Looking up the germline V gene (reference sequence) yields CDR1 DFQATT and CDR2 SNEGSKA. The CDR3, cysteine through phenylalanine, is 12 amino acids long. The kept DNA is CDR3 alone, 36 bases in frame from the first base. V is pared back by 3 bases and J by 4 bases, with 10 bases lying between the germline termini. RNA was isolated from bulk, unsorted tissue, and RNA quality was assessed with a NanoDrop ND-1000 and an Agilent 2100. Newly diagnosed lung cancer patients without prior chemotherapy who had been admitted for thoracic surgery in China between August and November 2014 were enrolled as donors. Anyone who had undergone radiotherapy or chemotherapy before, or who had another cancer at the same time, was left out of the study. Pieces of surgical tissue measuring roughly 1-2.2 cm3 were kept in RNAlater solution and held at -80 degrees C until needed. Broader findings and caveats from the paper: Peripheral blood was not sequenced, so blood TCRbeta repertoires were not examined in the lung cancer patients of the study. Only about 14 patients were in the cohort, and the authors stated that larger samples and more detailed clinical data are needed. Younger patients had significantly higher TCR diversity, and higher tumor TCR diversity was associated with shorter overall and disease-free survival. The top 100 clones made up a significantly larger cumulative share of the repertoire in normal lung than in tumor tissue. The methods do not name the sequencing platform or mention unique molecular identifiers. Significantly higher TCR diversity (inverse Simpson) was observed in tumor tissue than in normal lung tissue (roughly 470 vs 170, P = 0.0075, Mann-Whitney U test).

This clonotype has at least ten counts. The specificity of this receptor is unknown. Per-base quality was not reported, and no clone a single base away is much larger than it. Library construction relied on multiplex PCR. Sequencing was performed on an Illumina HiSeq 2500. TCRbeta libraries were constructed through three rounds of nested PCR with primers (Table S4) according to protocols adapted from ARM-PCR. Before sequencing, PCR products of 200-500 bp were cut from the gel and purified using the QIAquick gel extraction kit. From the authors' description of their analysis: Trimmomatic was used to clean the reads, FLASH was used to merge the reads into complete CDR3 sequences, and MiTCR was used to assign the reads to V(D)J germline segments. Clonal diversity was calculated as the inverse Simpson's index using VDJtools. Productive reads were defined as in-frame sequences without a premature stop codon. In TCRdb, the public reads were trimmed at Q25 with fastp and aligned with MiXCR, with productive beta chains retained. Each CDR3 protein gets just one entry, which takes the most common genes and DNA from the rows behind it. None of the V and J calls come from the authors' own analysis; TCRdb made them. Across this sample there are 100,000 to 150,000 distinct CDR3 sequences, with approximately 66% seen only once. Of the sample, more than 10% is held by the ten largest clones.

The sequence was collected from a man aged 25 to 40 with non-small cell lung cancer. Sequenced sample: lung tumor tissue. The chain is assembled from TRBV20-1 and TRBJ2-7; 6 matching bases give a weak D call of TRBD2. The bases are TGCAGTGCTAGTCGGGGGATTTACGAGCAGTACTTC. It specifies CSASRGIYEQYF.